The T cell receptor (beta chain) described here comes from a study of blood T cell repertoires in COVID-19. Study information: Sites across the United States, Italy and Spain contributed samples from acute and convalescent COVID-19. Sample material is recorded as cDNA or gDNA derived from T cells, B-cell-depleted T cells, or PBMCs.

The germline V gene has CDR1 LGHNA and CDR2 YSLEER. The V gene end was trimmed by 5 bases and the J gene end by 0 bases; junction bases not matched to a gene: 13. The CDR3 is 19 amino acids. Per the study methods: Estimation of nucleated cell counts relied on the amplification of reference gene primers. The table came from immunoSEQ multiplex PCR; TCRdb's copy has only in-frame clones and leaves some out. The DNA was the basis for D and trimming; V, J and clone size are from that table. The sample holds about 150,000 clones; over 75% are singletons and the top ten take approximately 2.8%. The chain couples TRBV4-3 to TRBJ2-6; 7 nucleotides align to TRBD1. This TCR was sampled from a woman aged 55-70 years with active COVID-19. Specimen: peripheral blood. The CDR3 loop is CASSGWLRQGDSGANVLTF. CDR3 sequence (DNA): TGCGCCAGCAGCGGATGGTTGAGACAGGGTGACTCTGGGGCCAACGTCCTGACTTTC.